This T cell receptor beta chain was captured by sequencing in a study of blood T cell repertoires in COVID-19. In the study overall: Specimens from acute and convalescent COVID-19 originated in the United States, Italy and Spain. Sources were T cells, B-cell-depleted T cells, or PBMCs; the material itself was cDNA or gDNA.

Original processing methods: Reference gene primer amplification gave nucleated cell count estimates. Assay: immunoSEQ multiplex PCR; the TCRdb copy retains only in-frame clones and omits some. D and trimming come from the DNA, and the V and J calls and clone size come from that table. The data contain 110,000 or so clones, about 76% of them singletons. This CDR3 region has 15 residues. Germline CDR1 MNHEY, CDR2 SVGEGT. V gave up 2 bases and J gave up 2 bases, with 10 bases separating them. This clonotype originated in an elderly man with acute or convalescent COVID-19. The rearrangement uses TRBV6-2 or TRBV6-3 and TRBJ1-5; tentative D call: TRBD1 (6 bases). Sequenced input: peripheral blood. Written as DNA, the CDR3 is TGTGCCAGCAGTTACCTCAGGGGAGGCAATCAGCCCCAGCATTTT. Amino acid sequence: CASSYLRGGNQPQHF.